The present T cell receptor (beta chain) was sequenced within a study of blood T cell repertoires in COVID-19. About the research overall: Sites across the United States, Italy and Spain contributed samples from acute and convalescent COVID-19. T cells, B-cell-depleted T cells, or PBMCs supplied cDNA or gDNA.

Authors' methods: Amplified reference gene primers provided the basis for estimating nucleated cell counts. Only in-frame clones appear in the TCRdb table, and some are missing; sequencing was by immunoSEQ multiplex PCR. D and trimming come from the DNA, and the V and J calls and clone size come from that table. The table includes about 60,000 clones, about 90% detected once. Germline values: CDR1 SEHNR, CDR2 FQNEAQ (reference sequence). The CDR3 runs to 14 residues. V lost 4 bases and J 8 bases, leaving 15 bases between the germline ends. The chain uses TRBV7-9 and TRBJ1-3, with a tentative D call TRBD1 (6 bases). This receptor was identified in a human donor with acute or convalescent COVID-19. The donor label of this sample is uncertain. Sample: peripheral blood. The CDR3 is CASSYQGYGDTIYF. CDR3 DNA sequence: TGTGCCAGCAGCTACCAGGGGTACGGCGACACCATATATTTT. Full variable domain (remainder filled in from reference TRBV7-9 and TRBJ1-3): DTGVSQNPRHKITKRGQNVTFRCDPISEHNRLYWYRQTLGQGPEFLTYFQNEAQLEKSRLLSDRFSAERPKGSFSTLEIQRTEQGDSAMYLCASSYQGYGDTIYFGEGSWLTVV.